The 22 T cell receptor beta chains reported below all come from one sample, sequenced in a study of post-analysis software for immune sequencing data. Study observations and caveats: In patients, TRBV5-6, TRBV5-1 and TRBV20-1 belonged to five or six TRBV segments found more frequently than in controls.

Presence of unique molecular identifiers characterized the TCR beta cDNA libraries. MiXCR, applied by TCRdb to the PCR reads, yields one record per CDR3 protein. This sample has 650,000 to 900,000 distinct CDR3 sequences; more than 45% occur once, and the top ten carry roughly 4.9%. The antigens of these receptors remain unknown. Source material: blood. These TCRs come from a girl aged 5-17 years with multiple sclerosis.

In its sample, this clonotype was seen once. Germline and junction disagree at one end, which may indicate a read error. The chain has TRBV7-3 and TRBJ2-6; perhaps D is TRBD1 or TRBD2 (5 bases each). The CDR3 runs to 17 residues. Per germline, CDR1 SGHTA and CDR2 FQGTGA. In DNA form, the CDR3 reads TGTACCAGCAGCTTAGGGGCGGGTCGCTCTGGGGCCAACGTCCTGACTTTC. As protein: CTSSLGAGRSGANVLTF.

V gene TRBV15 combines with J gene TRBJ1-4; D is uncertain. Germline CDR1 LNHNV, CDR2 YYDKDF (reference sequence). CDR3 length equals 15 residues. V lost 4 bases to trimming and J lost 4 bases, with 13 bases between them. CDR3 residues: CATSTGRNFNEKLFF. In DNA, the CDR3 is TGTGCCACCAGCACCGGGCGGAACTTTAATGAAAAACTGTTTTTT.

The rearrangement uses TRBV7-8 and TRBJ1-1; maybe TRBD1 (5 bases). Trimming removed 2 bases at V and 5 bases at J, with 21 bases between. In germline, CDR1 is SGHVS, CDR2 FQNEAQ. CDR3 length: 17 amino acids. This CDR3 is CASSLKRAPPGGTEAFF. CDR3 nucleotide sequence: TGTGCCAGCAGCTTAAAGCGGGCACCTCCCGGGGGAACTGAAGCTTTCTTT.

This CDR3 is CASTSSGRGDTQYF. CDR3 in DNA: TGTGCCAGCACGAGTAGCGGGAGGGGCGATACGCAGTATTTT. This rearrangement joins TRBV12-3 or TRBV12-4 to TRBJ2-3; 11 bases match TRBD2. The trim removed 7 bases at V and 6 bases at J, leaving 6 bases unmatched. CDR3 length: 14 amino acids.

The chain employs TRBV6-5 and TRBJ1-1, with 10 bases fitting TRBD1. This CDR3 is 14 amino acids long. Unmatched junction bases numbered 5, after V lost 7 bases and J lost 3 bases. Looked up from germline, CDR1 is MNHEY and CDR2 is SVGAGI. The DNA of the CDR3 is TGTGCCAGCACCTCGGGACAGGGGTACACTGAAGCTTTCTTT. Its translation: CASTSGQGYTEAFF.

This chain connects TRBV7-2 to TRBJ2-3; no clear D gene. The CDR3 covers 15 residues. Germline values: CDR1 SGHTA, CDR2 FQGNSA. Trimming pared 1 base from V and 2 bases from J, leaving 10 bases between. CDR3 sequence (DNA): TGTGCCAGCAGCTTAGGACGGAGATTCACAGATACGCAGTATTTT. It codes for CASSLGRRFTDTQYF.

CDR3 in DNA: TGTGCCAGCACGGGGGGACGGGAGGAAACCGGGGAGCTGTTTTTT. Translated: CASTGGREETGELFF. The chain carries TRBV3-1 and TRBJ2-2; TRBD2 matches 7 bases. There are 15 residues in the CDR3. The germline gives CDR1 LGHDT, CDR2 YNNKEL (reference sequence). Unmatched junction bases numbered 10, after V lost 7 bases and J lost 5 bases.

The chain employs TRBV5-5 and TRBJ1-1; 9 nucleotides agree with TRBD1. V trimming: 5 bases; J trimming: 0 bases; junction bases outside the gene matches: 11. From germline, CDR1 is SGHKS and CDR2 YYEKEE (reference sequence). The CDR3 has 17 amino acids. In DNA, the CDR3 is TGTGCCAGCAGGAAACTGACAGGGGGATTCCTGAACACTGAAGCTTTCTTT. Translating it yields CASRKLTGGFLNTEAFF.

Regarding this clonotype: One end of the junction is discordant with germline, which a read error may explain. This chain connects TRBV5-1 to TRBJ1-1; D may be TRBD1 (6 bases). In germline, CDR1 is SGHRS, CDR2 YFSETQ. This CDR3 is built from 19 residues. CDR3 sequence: CASSLTPIRTGTQNTEVFF. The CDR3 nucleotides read TGCGCCAGCAGCTTGACCCCAATCAGGACCGGGACACAGAACACTGAAGTTTTCTTT. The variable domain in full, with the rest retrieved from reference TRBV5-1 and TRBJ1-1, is KAGVTQTPRYLIKTRGQQVTLSCSPISGHRSVSWYQQTPGQGLQFLFEYFSETQRNKGNFPGRFSGRQFSNSRSEMNVSTLELGDSALYLCASSLTPIRTGTQNTEVFFGQGTRLTVV.

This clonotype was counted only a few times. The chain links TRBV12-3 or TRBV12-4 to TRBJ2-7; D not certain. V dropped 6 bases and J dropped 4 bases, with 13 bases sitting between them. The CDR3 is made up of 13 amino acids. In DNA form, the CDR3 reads TGTGCCAGCAGCGGGTCCGGAGCTTACGAGCAGTACTTC. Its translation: CASSGSGAYEQYF.

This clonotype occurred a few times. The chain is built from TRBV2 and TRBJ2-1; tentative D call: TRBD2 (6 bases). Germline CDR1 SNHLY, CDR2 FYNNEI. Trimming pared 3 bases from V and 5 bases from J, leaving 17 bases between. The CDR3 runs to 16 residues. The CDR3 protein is CASSEGDLALDNEQFF. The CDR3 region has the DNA TGTGCCAGCAGTGAGGGGGACTTAGCCCTTGACAATGAGCAGTTCTTC.

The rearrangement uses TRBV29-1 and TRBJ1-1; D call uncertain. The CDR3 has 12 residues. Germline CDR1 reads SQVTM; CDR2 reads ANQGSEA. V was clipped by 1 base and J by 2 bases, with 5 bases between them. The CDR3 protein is CSVEVLNTEAFF. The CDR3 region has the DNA TGCAGCGTTGAAGTCCTTAACACTGAAGCTTTCTTT.

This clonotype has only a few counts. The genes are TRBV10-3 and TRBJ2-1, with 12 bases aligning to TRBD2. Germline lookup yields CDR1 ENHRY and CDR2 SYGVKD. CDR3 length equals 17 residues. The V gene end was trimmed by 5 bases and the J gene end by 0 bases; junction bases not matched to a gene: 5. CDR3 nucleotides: TGTGCCATCAGTCGGGGGACTAGCGGGTTCTCCTACAATGAGCAGTTCTTC. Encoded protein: CAISRGTSGFSYNEQFF.

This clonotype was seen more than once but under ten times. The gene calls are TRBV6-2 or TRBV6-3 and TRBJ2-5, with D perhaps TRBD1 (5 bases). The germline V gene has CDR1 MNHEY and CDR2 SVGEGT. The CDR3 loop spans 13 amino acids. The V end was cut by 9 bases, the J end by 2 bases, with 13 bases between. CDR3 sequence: CASGQGVQETQYF. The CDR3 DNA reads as TGTGCCAGTGGCCAAGGGGTTCAAGAGACCCAGTACTTC.

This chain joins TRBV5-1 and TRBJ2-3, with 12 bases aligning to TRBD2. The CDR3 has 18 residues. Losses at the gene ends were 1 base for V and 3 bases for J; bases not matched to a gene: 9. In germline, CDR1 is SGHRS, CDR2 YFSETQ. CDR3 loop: CASSLPPWTSGDTDTQYF. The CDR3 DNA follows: TGCGCCAGCAGCTTGCCCCCTTGGACTAGCGGGGATACAGATACGCAGTATTTT. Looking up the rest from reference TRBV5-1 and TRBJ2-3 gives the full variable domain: KAGVTQTPRYLIKTRGQQVTLSCSPISGHRSVSWYQQTPGQGLQFLFEYFSETQRNKGNFPGRFSGRQFSNSRSEMNVSTLELGDSALYLCASSLPPWTSGDTDTQYFGPGTRLTVL.

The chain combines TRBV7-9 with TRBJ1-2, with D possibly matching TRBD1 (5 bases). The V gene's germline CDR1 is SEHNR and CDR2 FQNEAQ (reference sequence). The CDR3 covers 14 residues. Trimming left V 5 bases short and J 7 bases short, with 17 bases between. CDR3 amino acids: CASSATFGHPGYTF. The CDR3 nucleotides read TGTGCCAGCAGCGCAACCTTCGGACATCCTGGCTACACCTTC.

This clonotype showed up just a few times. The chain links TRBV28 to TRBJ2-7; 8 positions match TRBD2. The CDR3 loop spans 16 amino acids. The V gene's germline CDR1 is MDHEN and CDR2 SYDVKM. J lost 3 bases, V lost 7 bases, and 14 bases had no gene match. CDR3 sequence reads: CASTTGGSGSVYEQYF. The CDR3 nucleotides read TGTGCCAGCACCACAGGCGGGAGCGGGAGTGTCTACGAGCAGTACTTC.

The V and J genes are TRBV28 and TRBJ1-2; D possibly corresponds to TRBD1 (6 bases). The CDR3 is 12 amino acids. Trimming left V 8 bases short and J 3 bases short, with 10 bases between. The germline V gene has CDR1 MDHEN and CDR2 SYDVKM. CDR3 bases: TGTGCCAGCCGAGGACAGTACTATGGCTACACCTTC. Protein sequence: CASRGQYYGYTF.

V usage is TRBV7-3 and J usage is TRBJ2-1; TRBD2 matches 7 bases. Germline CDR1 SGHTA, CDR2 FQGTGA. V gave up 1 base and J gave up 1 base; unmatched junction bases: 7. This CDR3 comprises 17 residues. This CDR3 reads CASSLMGASGSYNEQFF. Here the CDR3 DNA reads TGTGCCAGCAGCTTAATGGGCGCTAGCGGATCCTACAATGAGCAGTTCTTC.

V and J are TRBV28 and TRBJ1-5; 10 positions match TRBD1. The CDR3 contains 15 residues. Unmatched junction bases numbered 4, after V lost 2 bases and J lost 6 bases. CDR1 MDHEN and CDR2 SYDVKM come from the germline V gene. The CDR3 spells CASSLLTGGRQPQHF. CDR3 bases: TGTGCCAGCAGTTTACTGACAGGGGGCCGTCAGCCCCAGCATTTT.

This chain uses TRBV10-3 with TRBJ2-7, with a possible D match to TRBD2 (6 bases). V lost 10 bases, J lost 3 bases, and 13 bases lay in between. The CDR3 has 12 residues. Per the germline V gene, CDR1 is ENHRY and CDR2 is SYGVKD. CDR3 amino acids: CATSGLLYEQYF. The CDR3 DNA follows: TGTGCCACCTCGGGACTCCTCTACGAGCAGTACTTC.

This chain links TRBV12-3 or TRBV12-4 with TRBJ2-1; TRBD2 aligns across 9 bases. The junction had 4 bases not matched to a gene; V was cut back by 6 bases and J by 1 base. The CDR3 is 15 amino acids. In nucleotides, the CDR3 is TGTGCCAGCAGGGTAGCGGGAGCGTCCTACAATGAGCAGTTCTTC. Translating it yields CASRVAGASYNEQFF.